The subject of this entry is one T cell receptor beta chain. From germline, CDR1 is GTSNPN and CDR2 SVGIG (reference sequence). V lost 5 bases, J lost 2 bases, and 6 bases stayed unmatched. This CDR3 comprises 14 residues. This entry comes from a study of blood T cell repertoires in COVID-19. Overall study context: There were acute and convalescent COVID-19 samples, and they came from the United States, Italy and Spain. Sources were T cells, B-cell-depleted T cells, or PBMCs; the material itself was cDNA or gDNA.

The protocol was immunoSEQ multiplex PCR, while the TCRdb copy is restricted to in-frame clones and leaves out a portion. The repertoire includes more than 120,000 clones, approximately 90% of them detected once, and 0.8% to 0.95% sits in the top ten. Sequences were obtained from peripheral blood. The V call is TRBV30, the J call TRBJ2-3, with 8 bases identical to TRBD2. This sequence originates from a woman aged 45-59 years with acute or convalescent COVID-19. The CDR3 DNA reads TGTGCCTGGGGGTACGGGGGGGCCACAGATACGCAGTATTTT. Protein sequence: CAWGYGGATDTQYF.